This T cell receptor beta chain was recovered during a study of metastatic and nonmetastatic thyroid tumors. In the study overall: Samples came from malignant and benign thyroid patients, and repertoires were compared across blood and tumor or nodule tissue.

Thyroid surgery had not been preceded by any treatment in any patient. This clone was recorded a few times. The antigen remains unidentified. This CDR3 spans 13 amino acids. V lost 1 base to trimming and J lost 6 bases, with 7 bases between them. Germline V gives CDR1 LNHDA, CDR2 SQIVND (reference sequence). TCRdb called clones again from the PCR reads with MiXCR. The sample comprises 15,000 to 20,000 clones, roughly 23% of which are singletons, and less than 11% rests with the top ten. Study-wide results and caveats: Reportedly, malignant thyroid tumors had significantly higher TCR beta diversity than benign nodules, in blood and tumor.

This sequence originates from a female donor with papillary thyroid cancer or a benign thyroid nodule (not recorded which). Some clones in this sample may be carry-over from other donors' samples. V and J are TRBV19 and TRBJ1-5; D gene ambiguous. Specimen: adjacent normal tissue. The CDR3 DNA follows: TGTGCCAGTAGTATAGGGGGAAGTCAGCCCCAGCATTTT. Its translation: CASSIGGSQPQHF.